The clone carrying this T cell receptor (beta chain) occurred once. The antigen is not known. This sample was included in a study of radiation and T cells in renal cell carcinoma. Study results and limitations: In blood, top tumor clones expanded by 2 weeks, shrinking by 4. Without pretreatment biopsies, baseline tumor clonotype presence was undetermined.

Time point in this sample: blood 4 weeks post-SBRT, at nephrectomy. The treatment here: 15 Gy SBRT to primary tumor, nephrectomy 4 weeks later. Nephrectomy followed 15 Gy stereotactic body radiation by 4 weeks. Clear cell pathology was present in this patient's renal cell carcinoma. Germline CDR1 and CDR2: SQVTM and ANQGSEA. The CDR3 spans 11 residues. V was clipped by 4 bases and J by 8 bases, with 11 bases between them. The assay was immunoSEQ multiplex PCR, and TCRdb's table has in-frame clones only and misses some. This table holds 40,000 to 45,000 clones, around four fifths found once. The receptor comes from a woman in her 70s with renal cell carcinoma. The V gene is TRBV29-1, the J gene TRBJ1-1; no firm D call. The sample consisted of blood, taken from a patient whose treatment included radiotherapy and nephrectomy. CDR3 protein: CSVAGPSEAFF. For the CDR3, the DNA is TGCAGCGTTGCTGGGCCCTCCGAAGCTTTCTTT. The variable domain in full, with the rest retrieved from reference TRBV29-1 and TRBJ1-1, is SAVISQKPSRDICQRGTSLTIQCQVDSQVTMMFWYRQQPGQSLTLIATANQGSEATYESGFVIDKFPISRPNLTFSTLTVSNMSPEDSSIYLCSVAGPSEAFFGQGTRLTVV.